A single sample is the source of the 25 T cell receptor beta chains below, sequenced in a study of chemoradiotherapy in HPV16-positive cancers. Some clones are missing from TCRdb's copy, which holds only in-frame ones; the method was immunoSEQ multiplex PCR. The repertoire includes some 5,000 clones, around 88% of them detected once, and under 8.5% sits in the top ten. The sample consisted of tumor tissue, taken from a patient who underwent chemoradiotherapy. Receptors were obtained from a human donor with HPV-associated anogenital cancer.

The chain carries TRBV10-3 and TRBJ2-3; no firm D call. Germline CDR1 is ENHRY and CDR2 is SYGVKD. V was cut by 0 bases and J by 1 base, with 8 bases left in between. The length of the CDR3 is 15 residues. The CDR3 sequence: CAISESYQGTDTQYF. The CDR3 DNA reads TGTGCCATCAGTGAGTCCTATCAGGGCACAGATACGCAGTATTTT.

This chain joins TRBV6-6 and TRBJ2-7, with TRBD1 identical over 10 bases. V lost 5 bases and J lost 7; bases outside the gene matches: 8. From germline, CDR1 is MNHNY and CDR2 SVGAGI (reference sequence). The CDR3 consists of 14 residues. This chain's CDR3 is CASSTPDRGDEQYF. For the CDR3, the DNA is TGTGCCAGCAGTACCCCGGACAGGGGGGATGAGCAGTACTTC.

The chain is built from TRBV5-4 and TRBJ1-1; the D gene is possibly TRBD1 (6 bases). Trimming left V 1 base short and J 1 base short, with 11 bases between. This CDR3 is built from 15 residues. CDR1 is SGHNT and CDR2 is YYREEE in the germline V gene (reference sequence). CDR3 amino acids: CASSLMGGWNTEAFF. For the CDR3, the DNA is TGTGCCAGCAGCTTGATGGGGGGCTGGAACACTGAAGCTTTCTTT.

The CDR3 nucleotides read TGTGCCAGCAGCACACAACAGGGGAGGACTGGAAACACCATATATTTT. This gives the protein CASSTQQGRTGNTIYF. The chain uses TRBV9 and TRBJ1-3; 7 bases agree with TRBD1. The germline CDR1 and CDR2 sequences are SGDLS and YYNGEE. J lost 2 bases, V lost 4 bases, and 9 bases had no gene match. The CDR3 consists of 16 residues. Looking up the rest from reference TRBV9 and TRBJ1-3 gives the full variable domain: DSGVTQTPKHLITATGQRVTLRCSPRSGDLSVYWYQQSLDQGLQFLIQYYNGEERAKGNILERFSAQQFPDLHSELNLSSLELGDSALYFCASSTQQGRTGNTIYFGEGSWLTVV.

The chain couples TRBV4-1 to TRBJ2-2; 14 bases align to TRBD2. From germline, CDR1 is MGHRA and CDR2 YSYEKL. This CDR3 region has 18 residues. V was clipped by 4 bases and J by 5 bases; unmatched bases: 9. Here the CDR3 reads CASSRGTSGGGRTGELFF. In nucleotides, the CDR3 is TGCGCCAGCAGCCGGGGGACTAGCGGGGGAGGGAGGACCGGGGAGCTGTTTTTT.

J is TRBJ2-1 and V is TRBV28, with TRBD1 matching over 9 bases. The ends lost 4 bases at V and 11 bases at J; junction bases unmatched: 18. Germline V gene lookup returns CDR1 MDHEN and CDR2 SYDVKM. The CDR3 contains 17 residues. Here the CDR3 DNA reads TGTGCCAGCAGTTCGCTAAATCCTTGGGACAGGGCCCTTCAGCAGTTCTTC. Its translation: CASSSLNPWDRALQQFF.

V is TRBV19 and J is TRBJ1-1, with unresolved D. Trimming took 2 bases from V and 6 from J, leaving 4 bases between them. CDR3 length: 11 residues. Per the germline V gene, CDR1 is LNHDA and CDR2 is SQIVND (reference sequence). This chain's CDR3 is CASSIRSEAFF. The CDR3 DNA reads as TGTGCCAGTAGTATACGGTCTGAAGCTTTCTTT. Supplemented by reference TRBV19 and TRBJ1-1, the full variable domain reads DGGITQSPKYLFRKEGQNVTLSCEQNLNHDAMYWYRQDPGQGLRLIYYSQIVNDFQKGDIAEGYSVSREKKESFPLTVTSAQKNPTAFYLCASSIRSEAFFGQGTRLTVV.

The chain joins TRBV7-9 to TRBJ1-1; D uncertain. The ends were cut back, 6 bases at V and 1 base at J, with 12 bases in the middle. The CDR3 consists of 14 residues. The germline gives CDR1 SEHNR, CDR2 FQNEAQ (reference sequence). CDR3: CASSSDLRNTEAFF. In DNA form, the CDR3 reads TGTGCCAGCAGTTCCGATTTAAGGAACACTGAAGCTTTCTTT.

The chain joins TRBV25-1 to TRBJ2-1; 7 nucleotides line up with TRBD2. Germline-derived CDR1 and CDR2 are MGHDK and SYGVNS. This CDR3 comprises 14 residues. The V and J ends lost 4 bases and 8 bases, in that order; junction bases with no gene match: 8. The CDR3 bases are TGTGCCAGCAGTGTGCGACTAGCAGTCCATGAGCAGTTCTTC. Protein sequence: CASSVRLAVHEQFF. The complete variable domain, with remaining parts taken from reference TRBV25-1 and TRBJ2-1, reads EADIYQTPRYLVIGTGKKITLECSQTMGHDKMYWYQQDPGMELHLIHYSYGVNSTEKGDLSSESTVSRIRTEHFPLTLESARPSHTSQYLCASSVRLAVHEQFFGPGTRLTVL.

The chain combines TRBV4-2 with TRBJ1-1, with 8 bases aligning to TRBD1. CDR1 LGHNA and CDR2 YNFKEQ come from the germline V gene. V was clipped by 3 bases and J by 5 bases; unmatched bases: 11. CDR3 size: 16 residues. The CDR3 spells CASSQDAGQAGTEAFF. DNA for the CDR3: TGTGCCAGCAGCCAGGATGCGGGACAGGCAGGGACTGAAGCTTTCTTT.

The CDR3 loop reads CASRRGTGTNEKLFF. DNA for the CDR3: TGTGCCAGCAGACGTGGGACAGGGACTAATGAAAAACTGTTTTTT. This sequence joins TRBV5-4 and TRBJ1-4; TRBD1 agrees at 9 bases. The V and J ends lost 5 bases and 2 bases, in that order; junction bases with no gene match: 4. There are 15 residues in the CDR3. CDR1 is SGHNT, CDR2 YYREEE, per germline (reference sequence).

The chain links TRBV4-1 to TRBJ1-5; 9 bases align to TRBD1. Germline CDR1 reads MGHRA; CDR2 reads YSYEKL. This CDR3 comprises 16 residues. V lost 2 bases and J lost 5; bases outside the gene matches: 7. The CDR3 coding sequence is TGCGCCAGCAGCCAACTCGGACAGGGGAGAGATCAGCCCCAGCATTTT. It specifies CASSQLGQGRDQPQHF.

This sequence joins TRBV7-6 and TRBJ2-3, with D perhaps TRBD2 (6 bases). The V end lost 0 bases, the J end lost 5 bases, and 12 bases lay between the germline ends. CDR3 length equals 15 residues. Germline assignment: CDR1 SGHVS and CDR2 FNYEAQ. The DNA of the CDR3 is TGTGCCAGCAGCTTAGCGGGAAGGGGAGGAGATACGCAGTATTTT. It is translated as CASSLAGRGGDTQYF. The variable domain in full, with the rest retrieved from reference TRBV7-6 and TRBJ2-3, is GAGVSQSPRYKVTKRGQDVALRCDPISGHVSLYWYRQALGQGPEFLTYFNYEAQQDKSGLPNDRFSAERPEGSISTLTIQRTEQRDSAMYRCASSLAGRGGDTQYFGPGTRLTVL.

The V gene is TRBV21-1, the J gene TRBJ2-1; TRBD1, the table's D call, lacks a check against the DNA. TRBV21-1 is a pseudogene locus. This CDR3 has 17 amino acids. The CDR3 loop is CASSLYQGDRDWNEQFF. CDR3 nucleotides: TGTGCCAGCAGTCTCTATCAAGGGGACAGGGATTGGAATGAGCAGTTCTTC.

In DNA form, the CDR3 reads TGTGCCAGTAGGTATGGGTGGAGGTCTGAAGCTTTCTTT. This translates into CASRYGWRSEAFF. V usage is TRBV19 and J usage is TRBJ1-1; D unclear. Trimming took off 6 bases at V and 6 bases at J, with 14 bases between the two ends. CDR1 is LNHDA and CDR2 is SQIVND in the germline V gene (reference sequence). This CDR3 is built from 13 residues.

This chain connects TRBV6-5 to TRBJ2-3; tentative D call: TRBD1 (5 bases). The CDR3 is made up of 15 amino acids. V lost 8 bases and J 3 bases, leaving 18 bases between the germline ends. The germline V gene encodes CDR1 MNHEY and CDR2 SVGAGI. In nucleotides, the CDR3 is TGTGCCAGCCGCCCCGCCAACAGGATGACAGATACGCAGTATTTT. It specifies CASRPANRMTDTQYF.

CDR3 DNA: TGTGCCAGCAGCGGTGGGACAGGGCACGTCCTGACTTTC. It specifies CASSGGTGHVLTF. This chain connects TRBV7-8 to TRBJ2-6; 9 positions match TRBD1. The CDR3 has 13 residues. The ends lost 5 bases at V and 11 bases at J; junction bases unmatched: 4. The V gene's germline CDR1 is SGHVS and CDR2 FQNEAQ. The full variable domain, its missing parts supplied by reference TRBV7-8 and TRBJ2-6, is GAGVSQSPRYKVAKRGQDVALRCDPISGHVSLFWYQQALGQGPEFLTYFQNEAQLDKSGLPSDRFFAERPEGSVSTLKIQRTQQEDSAVYLCASSGGTGHVLTFGAGSRLTVL.

The chain employs TRBV6-1 and TRBJ1-6; perhaps TRBD1 as D (6 bases). The CDR3 has 15 residues. Germline V lookup: CDR1 MNHNS, CDR2 SASEGT. Trimming took off 4 bases at V and 4 bases at J, with 11 bases between the two ends. The CDR3 loop is CASSAPGQYNSPLHF. CDR3 nucleotides: TGTGCCAGCAGTGCACCGGGACAATATAATTCACCCCTCCACTTT.

The table lists this clone with a few counts. The rearrangement uses TRBV19 and TRBJ2-6, with D hard to call. From germline, CDR1 is LNHDA and CDR2 SQIVND (reference sequence). There are 14 residues in the CDR3. V was shortened by 5 bases and J by 0 bases, with 5 bases between the two germline ends. The CDR3, as DNA: TGTGCCAGTAGTTTAAGCTCTGGGGCCAACGTCCTGACTTTC. Translated: CASSLSSGANVLTF.

The chain combines TRBV19 with TRBJ1-4; D not certain. The length of the CDR3 is 15 residues. Trimming pared 5 bases from V and 8 bases from J, leaving 18 bases between. The V gene's germline CDR1 is LNHDA and CDR2 SQIVND (reference sequence). The CDR3 loop reads CASSRPGNIGEKLFF. DNA of the CDR3: TGTGCCAGTAGTCGGCCGGGGAACATAGGAGAAAAACTGTTTTTT.

This clone was seen a single time. CDR3 sequence (DNA): TGTGCCAGTACGCGGAGGGGGCAGGGGCTTATTTCCTCTGGGGCCAACGTCCTGACTTTC. Translating it yields CASTRRGQGLISSGANVLTF. V gene TRBV19 combines with J gene TRBJ2-6, with D possibly matching TRBD1 (7 bases). The germline CDR1 and CDR2 sequences are LNHDA and SQIVND (reference sequence). There are 20 residues in the CDR3. V was trimmed by 7 bases and J by 0 bases, leaving 25 bases between them.

This chain links TRBV7-2 with TRBJ2-1, with TRBD2 identical over 13 bases. CDR1 is SGHTA, CDR2 FQGNSA, per germline. V gave up 5 bases and J gave up 8 bases; unmatched junction bases: 9. CDR3 length: 16 amino acids. CDR3 bases: TGTGCCAGCAGCCCCCAGGCACTAGCGGGGGGGCATGAGCAGTTCTTC. Protein product: CASSPQALAGGHEQFF.

The rearrangement joins TRBV6-1 to TRBJ2-7; 7 positions agree with TRBD1. Germline trimming cut 4 bases from V and 1 base from J; bases unmatched to any gene: 7. CDR3 length: 15 amino acids. Germline V gene data show CDR1 as MNHNS and CDR2 as SASEGT. The CDR3 sequence: CASSADRAISYEQYF. The CDR3 DNA is TGTGCCAGCAGTGCCGACAGGGCTATTTCCTACGAGCAGTACTTC.

This chain connects TRBV5-8 to TRBJ2-3, with D tentatively TRBD2 (5 bases). V lost 1 base and J lost 2, with 8 bases in between. This CDR3 region has 14 residues. Germline assignment: CDR1 SGHTS and CDR2 YDEGEE. CDR3 DNA sequence: TGTGCCAGCAGCTTGTTTAGCGACACAGATACGCAGTATTTT. Translating it yields CASSLFSDTDTQYF.

This clone was seen a few times. This chain connects TRBV27 to TRBJ2-7; TRBD2 agrees at 11 bases. CDR3 length: 15 residues. Looked up from germline, CDR1 is MNHEY and CDR2 is SMNVEV (reference sequence). The ends lost 4 bases at V and 9 bases at J; junction bases unmatched: 11. CDR3 DNA: TGTGCCAGCAGTTGGGGACTAGCGGCCCAGGGACCGCAGTACTTC. It is translated as CASSWGLAAQGPQYF.